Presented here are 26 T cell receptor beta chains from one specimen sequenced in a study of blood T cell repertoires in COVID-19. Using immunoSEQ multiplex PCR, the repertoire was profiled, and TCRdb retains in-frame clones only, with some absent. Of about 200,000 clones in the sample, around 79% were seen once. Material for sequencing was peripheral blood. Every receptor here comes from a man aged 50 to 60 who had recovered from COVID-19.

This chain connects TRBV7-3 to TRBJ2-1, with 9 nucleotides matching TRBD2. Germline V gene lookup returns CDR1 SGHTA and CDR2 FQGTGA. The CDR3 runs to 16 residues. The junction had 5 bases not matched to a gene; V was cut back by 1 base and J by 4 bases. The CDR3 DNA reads TGTGCCAGCAGCTTAATGGTGACTAGCGGATACAATGAGCAGTTCTTC. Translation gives CASSLMVTSGYNEQFF.

The CDR3 coding sequence is TGTGCCAGCAGCGGATCCGGGACAGGGGCCCCTGAGCAGTACTTC. It is translated as CASSGSGTGAPEQYF. The chain recombines TRBV5-4 with TRBJ2-7, with 10 bases aligning to TRBD1. The CDR3 length is 15 residues. Trimming removed 4 bases from V and 7 bases from J; junction bases left unmatched: 11. The germline gives CDR1 SGHNT, CDR2 YYREEE (reference sequence).

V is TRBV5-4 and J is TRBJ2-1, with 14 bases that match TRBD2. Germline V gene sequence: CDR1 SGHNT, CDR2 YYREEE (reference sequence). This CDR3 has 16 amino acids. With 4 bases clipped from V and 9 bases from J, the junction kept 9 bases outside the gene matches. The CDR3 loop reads CASSAPGLAGVTEQFF. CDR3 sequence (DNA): TGTGCCAGCAGCGCCCCGGGACTAGCGGGAGTGACTGAGCAGTTCTTC.

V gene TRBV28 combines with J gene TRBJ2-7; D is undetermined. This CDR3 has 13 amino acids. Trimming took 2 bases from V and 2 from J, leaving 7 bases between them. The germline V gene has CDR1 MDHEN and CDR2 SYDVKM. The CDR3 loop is CASSLGRTYEQYF. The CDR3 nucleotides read TGTGCCAGCAGTTTAGGCAGGACCTACGAGCAGTACTTC.

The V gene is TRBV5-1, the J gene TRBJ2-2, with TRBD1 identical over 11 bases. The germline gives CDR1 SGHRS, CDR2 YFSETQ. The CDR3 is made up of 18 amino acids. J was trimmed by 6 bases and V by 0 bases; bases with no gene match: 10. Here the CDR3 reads CASSLAPLDRGRPGELFF. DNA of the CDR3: TGCGCCAGCAGCTTGGCCCCGTTGGACAGGGGGCGCCCCGGGGAGCTGTTTTTT.

In DNA, the CDR3 is TGTGCCAGTAGTCCGGGACAGACTAACTATGGCTACACCTTC. This codes for CASSPGQTNYGYTF. J is TRBJ1-2 and V is TRBV19; 7 nucleotides line up with TRBD1. CDR1 and CDR2 (germline): LNHDA, SQIVND (reference sequence). V lost 5 bases, J lost 0 bases, and 3 bases stayed unmatched. The CDR3 spans 14 residues.

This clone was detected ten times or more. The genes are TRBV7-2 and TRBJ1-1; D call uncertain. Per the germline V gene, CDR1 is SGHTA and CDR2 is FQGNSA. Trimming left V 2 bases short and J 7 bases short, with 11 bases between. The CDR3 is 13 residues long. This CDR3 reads CASSLLSRGEAFF. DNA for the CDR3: TGTGCCAGCAGCTTACTATCTCGGGGTGAAGCTTTCTTT.

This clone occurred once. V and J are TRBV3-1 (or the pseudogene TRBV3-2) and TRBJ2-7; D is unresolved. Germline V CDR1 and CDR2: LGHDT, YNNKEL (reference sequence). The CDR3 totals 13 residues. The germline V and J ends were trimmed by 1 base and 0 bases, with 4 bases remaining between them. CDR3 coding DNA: TGTGCCAGCAGCCAAGCACTCTCCTACGAGCAGTACTTC. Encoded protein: CASSQALSYEQYF.

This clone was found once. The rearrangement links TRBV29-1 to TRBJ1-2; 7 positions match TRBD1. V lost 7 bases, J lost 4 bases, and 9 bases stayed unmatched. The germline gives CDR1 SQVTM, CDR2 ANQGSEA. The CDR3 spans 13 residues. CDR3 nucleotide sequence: TGCAGCGCTCCGACAGGGACCGTCTATGGCTACACCTTC. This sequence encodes CSAPTGTVYGYTF.

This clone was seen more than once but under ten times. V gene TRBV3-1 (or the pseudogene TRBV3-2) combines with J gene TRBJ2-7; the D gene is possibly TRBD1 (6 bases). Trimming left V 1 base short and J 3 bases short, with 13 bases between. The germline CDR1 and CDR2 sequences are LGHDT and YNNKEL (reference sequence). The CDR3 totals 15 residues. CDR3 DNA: TGTGCCAGCAGCCAAGGTTTGCGAGGGGGCTACGAGCAGTACTTC. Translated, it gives CASSQGLRGGYEQYF.

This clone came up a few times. The DNA for the CDR3 is TGTGCCAGTAGTATAAGTCAGGGGGCACGCGGGGGCTACACCTTC. Protein product: CASSISQGARGGYTF. J is TRBJ1-2 and V is TRBV19; 8 positions match TRBD1. Unmatched junction bases numbered 10, after V lost 2 bases and J lost 8 bases. Looked up from germline, CDR1 is LNHDA and CDR2 is SQIVND (reference sequence). The CDR3 covers 15 residues.

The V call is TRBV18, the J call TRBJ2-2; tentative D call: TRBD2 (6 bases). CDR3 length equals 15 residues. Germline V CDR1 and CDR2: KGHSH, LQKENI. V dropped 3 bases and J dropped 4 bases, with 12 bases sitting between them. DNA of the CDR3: TGTGCCAGCTCACCGTCTAGCGAGGCCACCGGGGAGCTGTTTTTT. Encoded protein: CASSPSSEATGELFF.

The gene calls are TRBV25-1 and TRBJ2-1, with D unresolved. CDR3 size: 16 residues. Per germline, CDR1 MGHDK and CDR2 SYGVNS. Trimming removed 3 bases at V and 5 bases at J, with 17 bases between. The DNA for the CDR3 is TGTGCCAGCAGTGATCTCTTTGCGTACGCTCACAATGAGCAGTTCTTC. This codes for CASSDLFAYAHNEQFF. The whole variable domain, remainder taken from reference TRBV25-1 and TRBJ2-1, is EADIYQTPRYLVIGTGKKITLECSQTMGHDKMYWYQQDPGMELHLIHYSYGVNSTEKGDLSSESTVSRIRTEHFPLTLESARPSHTSQYLCASSDLFAYAHNEQFFGPGTRLTVL.

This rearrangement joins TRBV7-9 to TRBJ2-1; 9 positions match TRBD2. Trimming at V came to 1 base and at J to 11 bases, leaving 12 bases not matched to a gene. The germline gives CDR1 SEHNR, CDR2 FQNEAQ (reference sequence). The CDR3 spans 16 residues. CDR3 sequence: CASSLVLAGVSHKQFF. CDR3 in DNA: TGTGCCAGCAGCTTAGTACTAGCGGGCGTGAGTCATAAGCAGTTCTTC.

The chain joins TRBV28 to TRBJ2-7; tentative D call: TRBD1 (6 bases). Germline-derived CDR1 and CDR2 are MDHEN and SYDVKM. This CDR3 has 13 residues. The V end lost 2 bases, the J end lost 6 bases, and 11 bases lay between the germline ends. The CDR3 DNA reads TGTGCCAGCAGTTTACTACAGGGAGCCGAGCAGTACTTC. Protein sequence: CASSLLQGAEQYF.

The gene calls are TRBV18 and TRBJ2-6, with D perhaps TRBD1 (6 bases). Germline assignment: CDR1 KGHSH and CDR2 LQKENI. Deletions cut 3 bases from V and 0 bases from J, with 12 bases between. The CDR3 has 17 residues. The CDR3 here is CASSPRTVRSGANVLTF. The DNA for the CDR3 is TGTGCCAGCTCACCCAGGACAGTTCGCTCTGGGGCCAACGTCCTGACTTTC. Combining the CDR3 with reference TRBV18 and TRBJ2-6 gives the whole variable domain NAGVMQNPRHLVRRRGQEARLRCSPMKGHSHVYWYRQLPEEGLKFMVYLQKENIIDESGMPKERFSAEFPKEGPSILRIQQVVRGDSAAYFCASSPRTVRSGANVLTFGAGSRLTVL.

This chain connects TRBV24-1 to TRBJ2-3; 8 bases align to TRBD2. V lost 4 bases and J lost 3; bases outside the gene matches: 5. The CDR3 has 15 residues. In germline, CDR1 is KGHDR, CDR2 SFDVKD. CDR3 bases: TGTGCCACCAGTGACCCCGGGACTAGTACAGATACGCAGTATTTT. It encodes CATSDPGTSTDTQYF.

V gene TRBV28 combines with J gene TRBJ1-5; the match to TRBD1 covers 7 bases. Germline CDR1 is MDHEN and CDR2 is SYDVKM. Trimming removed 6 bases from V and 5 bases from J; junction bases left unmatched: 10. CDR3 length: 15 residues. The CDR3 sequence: CASSFGGGKDQPQHF. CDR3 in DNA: TGTGCCAGCAGCTTTGGAGGGGGCAAGGATCAGCCCCAGCATTTT.

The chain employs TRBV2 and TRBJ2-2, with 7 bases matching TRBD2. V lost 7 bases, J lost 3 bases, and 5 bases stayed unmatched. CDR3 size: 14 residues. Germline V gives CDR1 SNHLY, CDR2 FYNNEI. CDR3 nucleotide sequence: TGTGCCAGCAAGGCGGGAGTGTACACCGGGGAGCTGTTTTTT. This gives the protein CASKAGVYTGELFF.

CDR3 residues: CASSLIGGTPGGYTF. The CDR3 nucleotides read TGTGCCAGCAGCTTGATCGGAGGTACCCCCGGCGGCTACACCTTC. The chain couples TRBV7-3 to TRBJ1-2; no reliable D call. In germline, CDR1 is SGHTA, CDR2 FQGTGA. The CDR3 consists of 15 residues. V lost 3 bases and J lost 8, with 19 bases in between.

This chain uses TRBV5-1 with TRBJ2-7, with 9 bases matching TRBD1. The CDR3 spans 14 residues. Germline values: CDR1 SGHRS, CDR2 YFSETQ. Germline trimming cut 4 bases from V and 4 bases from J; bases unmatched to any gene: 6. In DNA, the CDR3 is TGCGCCAGCAGCCTCACAGGGGGCGAGTACGAGCAGTACTTC. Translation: CASSLTGGEYEQYF. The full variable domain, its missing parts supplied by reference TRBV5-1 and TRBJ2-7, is KAGVTQTPRYLIKTRGQQVTLSCSPISGHRSVSWYQQTPGQGLQFLFEYFSETQRNKGNFPGRFSGRQFSNSRSEMNVSTLELGDSALYLCASSLTGGEYEQYFGPGTRLTVT.

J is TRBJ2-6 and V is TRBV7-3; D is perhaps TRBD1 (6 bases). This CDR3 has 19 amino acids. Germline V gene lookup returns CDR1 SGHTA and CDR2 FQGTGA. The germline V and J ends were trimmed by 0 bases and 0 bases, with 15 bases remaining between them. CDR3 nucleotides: TGTGCCAGCAGCTTAACCGCCGGGACACTGAGCTCTGGGGCCAACGTCCTGACTTTC. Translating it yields CASSLTAGTLSSGANVLTF.

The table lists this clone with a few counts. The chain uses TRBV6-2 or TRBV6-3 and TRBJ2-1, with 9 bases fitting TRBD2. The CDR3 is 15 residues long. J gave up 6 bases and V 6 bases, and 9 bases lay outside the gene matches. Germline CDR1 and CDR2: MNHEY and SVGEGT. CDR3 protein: CASSPISGRFNEQFF. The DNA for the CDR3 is TGTGCCAGCAGCCCCATAAGCGGGAGGTTCAATGAGCAGTTCTTC.

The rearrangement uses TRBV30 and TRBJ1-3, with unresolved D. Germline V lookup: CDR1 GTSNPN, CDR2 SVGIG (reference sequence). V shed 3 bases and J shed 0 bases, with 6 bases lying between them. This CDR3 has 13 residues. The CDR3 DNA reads TGTGCCTGGAGGTCGGTCTCTGGAAACACCATATATTTT. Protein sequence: CAWRSVSGNTIYF.

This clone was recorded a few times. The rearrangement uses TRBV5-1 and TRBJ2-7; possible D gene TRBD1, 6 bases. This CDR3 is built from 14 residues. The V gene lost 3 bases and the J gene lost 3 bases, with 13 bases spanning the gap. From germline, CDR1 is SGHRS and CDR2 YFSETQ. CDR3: CASSWDKGNYEQYF. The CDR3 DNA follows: TGCGCCAGCAGCTGGGACAAGGGAAACTACGAGCAGTACTTC. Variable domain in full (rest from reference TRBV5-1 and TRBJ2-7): KAGVTQTPRYLIKTRGQQVTLSCSPISGHRSVSWYQQTPGQGLQFLFEYFSETQRNKGNFPGRFSGRQFSNSRSEMNVSTLELGDSALYLCASSWDKGNYEQYFGPGTRLTVT.

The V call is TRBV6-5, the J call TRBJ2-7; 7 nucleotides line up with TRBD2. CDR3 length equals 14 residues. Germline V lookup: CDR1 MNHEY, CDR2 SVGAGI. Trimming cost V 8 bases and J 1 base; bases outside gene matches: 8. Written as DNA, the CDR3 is TGTGCCAGCGGGAGGGCCGGGAGATCCTACGAGCAGTACTTC. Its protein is CASGRAGRSYEQYF.